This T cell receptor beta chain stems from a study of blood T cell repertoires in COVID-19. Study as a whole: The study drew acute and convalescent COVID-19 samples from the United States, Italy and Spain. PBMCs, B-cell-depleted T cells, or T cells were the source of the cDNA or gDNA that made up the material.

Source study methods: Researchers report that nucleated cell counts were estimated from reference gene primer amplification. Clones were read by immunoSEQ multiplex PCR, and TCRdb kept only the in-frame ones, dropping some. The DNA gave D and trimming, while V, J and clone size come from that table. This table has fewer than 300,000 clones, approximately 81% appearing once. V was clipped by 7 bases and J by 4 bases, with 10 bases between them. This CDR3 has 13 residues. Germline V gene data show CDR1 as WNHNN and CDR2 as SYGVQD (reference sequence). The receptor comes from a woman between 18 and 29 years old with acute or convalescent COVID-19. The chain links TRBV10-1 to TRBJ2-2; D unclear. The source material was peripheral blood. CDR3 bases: TGCGCCAGCACCCAAGACTCCACCGGGGAGCTGTTTTTT. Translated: CASTQDSTGELFF.